The clone carrying this TCR beta chain has ten or more counts. No antigen is known for it. Hyperthyroidism had been newly diagnosed in patients aged 18 to 65, and its duration was under 2 months. Blood was obtained at the first hyperthyroidism diagnosis, which preceded any ophthalmopathy symptoms. This entry belongs to a study of T cells in Graves' hyperthyroidism and ophthalmopathy. From RNA transcripts, TCR beta CDR3 regions were amplified. The HTBI primer set served for first-round RT-PCR of the TCR CDR3. TCRdb used MiXCR to reprocess the multiplex PCR reads, holding one entry per CDR3 protein. The table records some 600,000 distinct CDR3 sequences, 14% of them present only once. Notes on the study in general: Ophthalmopathy was predicted by the model a median of approximately 6 months ahead of onset. Most thyroid clonotypes that were expanded above 0.001 also turned up in blood.

The CDR3 contains 12 residues. Germline assignment: CDR1 MNHNS and CDR2 SASEGT. Deletions cut 7 bases from V and 7 bases from J, with 13 bases between. The TCR sequence derives from a woman in her 30s with Graves' hyperthyroidism that later progressed to Graves' ophthalmopathy. This chain connects TRBV6-1 to TRBJ1-2; D possibly corresponds to TRBD1 (5 bases). Material for sequencing was blood. CDR3 residues: CASTGLFGGYTF. CDR3 in DNA: TGTGCCAGCACGGGACTGTTTGGTGGCTACACCTTC.